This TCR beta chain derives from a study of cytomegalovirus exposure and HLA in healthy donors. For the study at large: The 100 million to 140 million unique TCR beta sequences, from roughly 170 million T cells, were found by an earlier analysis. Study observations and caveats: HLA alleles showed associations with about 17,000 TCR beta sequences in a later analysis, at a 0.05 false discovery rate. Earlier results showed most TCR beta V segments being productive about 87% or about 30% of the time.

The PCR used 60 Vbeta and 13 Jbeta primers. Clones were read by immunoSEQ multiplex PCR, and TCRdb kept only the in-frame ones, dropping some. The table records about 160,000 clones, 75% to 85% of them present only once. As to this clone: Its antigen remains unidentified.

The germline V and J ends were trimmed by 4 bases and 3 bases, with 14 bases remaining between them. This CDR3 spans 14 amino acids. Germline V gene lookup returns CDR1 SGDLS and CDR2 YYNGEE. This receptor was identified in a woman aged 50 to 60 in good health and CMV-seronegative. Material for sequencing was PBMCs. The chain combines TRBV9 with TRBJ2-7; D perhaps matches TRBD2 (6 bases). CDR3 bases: TGTGCCAGCAGCACCAGCGGAGGGGACTACGAGCAGTACTTC. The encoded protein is CASSTSGGDYEQYF.